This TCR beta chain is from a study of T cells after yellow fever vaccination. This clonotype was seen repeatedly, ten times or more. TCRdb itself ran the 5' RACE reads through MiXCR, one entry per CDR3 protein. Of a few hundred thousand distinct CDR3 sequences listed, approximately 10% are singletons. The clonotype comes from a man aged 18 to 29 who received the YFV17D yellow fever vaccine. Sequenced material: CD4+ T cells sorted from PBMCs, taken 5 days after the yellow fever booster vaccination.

This CDR3 reads CASSFLGGGFYEQYF. The CDR3 region has the DNA TGTGCCAGCAGTTTTCTTGGTGGGGGGTTCTACGAGCAGTACTTC. This chain connects TRBV12-3 or TRBV12-4 to TRBJ2-7; tentative D call: TRBD2 (6 bases). The CDR3 loop spans 15 amino acids. Trimming took off 3 bases at V and 3 bases at J, with 15 bases between the two ends.